What follows are 30 T cell receptor beta chains derived from one specimen sequenced in a study of PD-1 blockade in mismatch repair-deficient tumors. The data were produced by immunoSEQ multiplex PCR, yet TCRdb's version contains in-frame clones alone and is incomplete. The table has about 63,000 clones, about 91% seen once. The sample here was peripheral blood, taken 52 weeks after starting pembrolizumab. These receptors all stem from an adult with mismatch repair-deficient cancer.

V gene TRBV2 combines with J gene TRBJ1-1; 9 nucleotides agree with TRBD1. CDR1 SNHLY and CDR2 FYNNEI come from the germline V gene. The V and J ends lost 8 bases and 4 bases, in that order; junction bases with no gene match: 8. The CDR3 spans 14 residues. DNA for the CDR3: TGTGCCAGCGGGGGACAGGGTTCGGGCACTGAAGCTTTCTTT. This encodes CASGGQGSGTEAFF.

DNA of the CDR3: TGTGCCAGCAGTTTGTCGGGAGAGAACACCGGGGAGCTGTTTTTT. Translated: CASSLSGENTGELFF. The chain links TRBV27 to TRBJ2-2; D might be TRBD2 (6 bases). Deletions cut 3 bases from V and 1 base from J, with 9 bases between. Germline V gene data show CDR1 as MNHEY and CDR2 as SMNVEV (reference sequence). The CDR3 covers 15 residues.

CDR3: CASSQDTSGTNYEQYF. CDR3 nucleotide sequence: TGCGCCAGCAGCCAAGATACCAGCGGGACGAACTACGAGCAGTACTTC. The chain combines TRBV4-1 with TRBJ2-7; 7 nucleotides match TRBD2. This CDR3 spans 16 amino acids. Looked up from germline, CDR1 is MGHRA and CDR2 is YSYEKL. V lost 0 bases to trimming and J lost 3 bases; unmatched junction nucleotides: 8.

The sample holds one count of this clone. This sequence joins TRBV2 and TRBJ2-7, with a weak D call TRBD1 (5 bases). V lost 3 bases, J lost 5 bases, and 14 bases lay in between. The CDR3 is 14 amino acids. Germline V gives CDR1 SNHLY, CDR2 FYNNEI. CDR3 sequence reads: CASSDVGRANEQYF. For the CDR3, the DNA is TGTGCCAGCAGTGACGTCGGCAGGGCAAACGAGCAGTACTTC.

This clone showed up just once. The CDR3: CASSSPTSGSPGRYF. The CDR3 nucleotides read TGTGCCAGCAGCTCACCGACTAGCGGTTCCCCGGGTCGGTACTTC. The chain joins TRBV7-8 to TRBJ2-7; 9 bases fit TRBD2. The CDR3 has 15 amino acids. With 4 bases clipped from V and 12 bases from J, the junction kept 16 bases outside the gene matches. Germline assignment: CDR1 SGHVS and CDR2 FQNEAQ.

This chain connects TRBV27 to TRBJ2-5; D possibly corresponds to TRBD2 (5 bases). CDR1 MNHEY and CDR2 SMNVEV come from the germline V gene (reference sequence). V was clipped by 3 bases and J by 5 bases, with 19 bases between them. This CDR3 has 16 residues. The CDR3 DNA reads as TGTGCCAGCAGTTTCGTACTACCTAGCAAGCTGGAGACCCAGTACTTC. Amino acids: CASSFVLPSKLETQYF.

This chain links TRBV27 with TRBJ2-1; no firm D call. The CDR3 has 12 residues. CDR1 and CDR2 (germline): MNHEY, SMNVEV (reference sequence). V lost 6 bases to trimming and J lost 6 bases, with 9 bases between them. The CDR3: CASSVVGNEQFF. The CDR3 nucleotides read TGTGCCAGCAGCGTCGTGGGCAATGAGCAGTTCTTC.

The chain has TRBV4-1 and TRBJ2-2; D remains unclear. Germline lookup yields CDR1 MGHRA and CDR2 YSYEKL. The CDR3 spans 15 residues. Trimming cost V 1 base and J 8 bases, with 14 bases left between them. This CDR3 is CASSQVTSDAGELFF. CDR3 in DNA: TGCGCCAGCAGCCAAGTGACGTCGGATGCTGGGGAGCTGTTTTTT.

The chain employs TRBV5-1 and TRBJ2-7, with TRBD1 matching 9 bases. V lost 4 bases, J lost 5 bases, and 4 bases stayed unmatched. CDR3 length: 13 amino acids. Germline CDR1 SGHRS, CDR2 YFSETQ. CDR3 coding DNA: TGCGCCAGCAGCCCGGGACAGGGCGACGAGCAGTACTTC. The encoded protein is CASSPGQGDEQYF.

This clone has just one count. The chain carries TRBV5-1 and TRBJ2-7; the match to TRBD1 covers 10 bases. Germline V CDR1 and CDR2: SGHRS, YFSETQ. The trim removed 3 bases at V and 4 bases at J, leaving 4 bases unmatched. The CDR3 sequence is 14 residues long. The CDR3 nucleotides are TGCGCCAGCAGCTCCGGGACAGGGGCGTACGAGCAGTACTTC. Amino acid sequence: CASSSGTGAYEQYF.

V usage is TRBV11-2 and J usage is TRBJ2-7; D gene uncertain. V lost 7 bases and J lost 6, with 13 bases in between. CDR3 length: 12 residues. In germline, CDR1 is SGHAT, CDR2 FQNNGV. The CDR3 spells CASTNDFFEQYF. The CDR3 nucleotides read TGTGCCAGCACCAACGATTTTTTCGAGCAGTACTTC.

The chain links TRBV27 to TRBJ2-4; D tentatively reads TRBD1 or TRBD2 (5 bases each). CDR3 size: 14 residues. Germline CDR1 reads MNHEY; CDR2 reads SMNVEV (reference sequence). V lost 3 bases and J 6 bases, leaving 12 bases between the germline ends. CDR3 sequence reads: CASSFGAGRNIQYF. In DNA form, the CDR3 reads TGTGCCAGCAGTTTCGGGGCAGGGCGAAACATTCAGTACTTC.

The chain carries TRBV27 and TRBJ2-1; 14 nucleotides align to TRBD2. Germline-derived CDR1 and CDR2 are MNHEY and SMNVEV (reference sequence). The J segment lost 5 bases and the V segment lost 6 bases, leaving 9 bases of the junction unmatched. This CDR3 is 17 amino acids long. The CDR3 sequence: CASSLRLAGGGNNEQFF. Written as DNA, the CDR3 is TGTGCCAGCAGCCTCAGACTAGCGGGAGGGGGGAACAATGAGCAGTTCTTC.

The rearrangement uses TRBV5-8 and TRBJ2-5; TRBD2 agrees at 9 bases. J was trimmed by 4 bases and V by 0 bases; bases with no gene match: 4. The CDR3 spans 15 residues. Per germline, CDR1 SGHTS and CDR2 YDEGEE. The CDR3 loop reads CASSLGSGRGETQYF. In DNA, the CDR3 is TGTGCCAGCAGCTTGGGTAGCGGGAGAGGAGAGACCCAGTACTTC. Full variable domain (outside the CDR3, taken from reference TRBV5-8 and TRBJ2-5): EAGVTQSPTHLIKTRGQQATLRCSPISGHTSVYWYQQALGLGLQFLLWYDEGEERNRGNFPPRFSGRQFPNYSSELNVNALELEDSALYLCASSLGSGRGETQYFGPGTRLLVL.

This clone was recorded a few times. The rearrangement joins TRBV27 to TRBJ2-1, with a tentative D call TRBD1 (5 bases). The CDR3 totals 14 residues. The V and J ends lost 5 bases and 2 bases respectively, with 10 bases between them. Germline-derived CDR1 and CDR2 are MNHEY and SMNVEV (reference sequence). CDR3 bases: TGTGCCAGCAGTGGGGCACGTACCTACAATGAGCAGTTCTTC. Protein product: CASSGARTYNEQFF.

This chain connects TRBV6-1 to TRBJ2-5, with a weak D call TRBD1 (5 bases). TRBJ2-7 matches the DNA end more closely, so the J call is doubtful. The germline CDR1 and CDR2 sequences are MNHNS and SASEGT. The CDR3 is 11 residues long. The CDR3 DNA reads as TGTGCCAGCAGTTGGGGCAACGAGCAGTACTTC. This encodes CASSWGNEQYF.

Only one count was recorded for this clone. CDR3 nucleotides: TGTGCCAGCAGTCTAGAAGACGCTAGGGGGGAGTTCTTC. Translated, it gives CASSLEDARGEFF. The chain combines TRBV6-1 with TRBJ2-1; D tentatively fits TRBD1 or TRBD2 (6 bases each). Trimming took 5 bases from V and 14 from J, leaving 19 bases between them. Germline CDR1 and CDR2: MNHNS and SASEGT. This CDR3 has 13 amino acids.

V and J are TRBV7-9 and TRBJ2-1, with 8 nucleotides matching TRBD2. The J segment lost 0 bases and the V segment lost 8 bases, leaving 6 bases of the junction unmatched. The CDR3 is 15 residues long. CDR1 is SEHNR, CDR2 FQNEAQ, per germline (reference sequence). CDR3 in amino acids: CASRSGSSSYNEQFF. In nucleotides, the CDR3 is TGTGCCAGCCGCAGCGGGAGTAGCTCCTACAATGAGCAGTTCTTC. The full variable domain, rest sourced from reference TRBV7-9 and TRBJ2-1, is DTGVSQNPRHKITKRGQNVTFRCDPISEHNRLYWYRQTLGQGPEFLTYFQNEAQLEKSRLLSDRFSAERPKGSFSTLEIQRTEQGDSAMYLCASRSGSSSYNEQFFGPGTRLTVL.

V gene TRBV9 combines with J gene TRBJ2-1, with 13 bases matching TRBD2. The CDR3 is 15 residues long. Per the germline V gene, CDR1 is SGDLS and CDR2 is YYNGEE. The trim removed 7 bases at V and 6 bases at J, leaving 7 bases unmatched. As DNA, the CDR3 is TGTGCCAGCTCACTAGCGGGAGGGCCGGCCAATGAGCAGTTCTTC. It translates to CASSLAGGPANEQFF.

The chain links TRBV4-2 to TRBJ2-7; possible D gene TRBD2, 6 bases. V was clipped by 4 bases and J by 3 bases, with 13 bases between them. CDR1 and CDR2 from the germline V gene are LGHNA and YNFKEQ. The CDR3 length is 14 residues. The CDR3 DNA reads TGTGCCAGCAGCCCCTCGGGGACTCACTACGAGCAGTACTTC. This translates into CASSPSGTHYEQYF.

V usage is TRBV14 and J usage is TRBJ1-2, with D possibly TRBD1 on 5 matching bases. V lost 4 bases to trimming and J lost 3 bases, with 12 bases between them. Germline CDR1 and CDR2: SGHDN and FVKESK. This CDR3 has 14 residues. The CDR3 DNA reads TGTGCCAGCAGCCCAACGGGGGGGGACTATGGCTACACCTTC. Translation gives CASSPTGGDYGYTF.

The V gene is TRBV30, the J gene TRBJ2-1; 10 bases agree with TRBD2. Looked up from germline, CDR1 is GTSNPN and CDR2 is SVGIG (reference sequence). Trimming cost V 2 bases and J 2 bases; bases outside gene matches: 6. The CDR3 runs 16 residues. As DNA, the CDR3 is TGTGCCTGGAGTATGTTCGGGACTAGCGCCTACAATGAGCAGTTCTTC. Translation: CAWSMFGTSAYNEQFF.

J is TRBJ2-3 and V is TRBV9; D may be TRBD2 (5 bases). There are 14 residues in the CDR3. V was pared by 6 bases and J by 2 bases, with 13 bases between. Germline CDR1 SGDLS, CDR2 YYNGEE. The CDR3 is CASNEGLVTDTQYF. The CDR3 DNA is TGTGCCAGCAATGAGGGCCTAGTCACAGATACGCAGTATTTT. Drawing the rest from reference TRBV9 and TRBJ2-3, the complete variable domain is DSGVTQTPKHLITATGQRVTLRCSPRSGDLSVYWYQQSLDQGLQFLIQYYNGEERAKGNILERFSAQQFPDLHSELNLSSLELGDSALYFCASNEGLVTDTQYFGPGTRLTVL.

The chain has TRBV6-5 and TRBJ2-3, with a tentative D call TRBD2 (6 bases). Germline loops: CDR1 MNHEY, CDR2 SVGAGI. V was pared by 2 bases and J by 0 bases, with 12 bases between. This CDR3 contains 16 residues. The CDR3 DNA reads as TGTGCCAGCAGTTACGGGGGGACGGCTAGCACAGATACGCAGTATTTT. This translates into CASSYGGTASTDTQYF.

Comments on this clone: The junction departs from the called germline gene at one end, perhaps through a read error. The V call is TRBV7-7, the J call TRBJ2-3, with TRBD2 identical over 8 bases. Germline V lookup: CDR1 SSHAT, CDR2 FNYEAQ (reference sequence). This CDR3 is built from 15 residues. The CDR3 bases are TGTGCTAGCAGCCGCGGGACTAGGGACACAGATACGCAGTATTTT. This codes for CASSRGTRDTDTQYF.

This chain connects TRBV28 to TRBJ2-1, with TRBD2 matching over 7 bases. Germline V lookup: CDR1 MDHEN, CDR2 SYDVKM. The ends lost 6 bases at V and 0 bases at J; junction bases unmatched: 5. The CDR3 consists of 15 residues. The CDR3: CASRLAVSSYNEQFF. CDR3 DNA: TGTGCCAGCAGGCTAGCGGTTAGCTCCTACAATGAGCAGTTCTTC.

In DNA, the CDR3 is TGTGCCAGCAGTTTATCCCAGACAACCTACAATGAGCAGTTCTTC. Protein product: CASSLSQTTYNEQFF. V and J are TRBV6-1 and TRBJ2-1; no definite D call. Trimming took 5 bases from V and 2 from J, leaving 13 bases between them. The CDR3 length is 15 residues. Germline loops: CDR1 MNHNS, CDR2 SASEGT.

The chain links TRBV28 to TRBJ2-6; D unresolved. This CDR3 contains 15 residues. V lost 3 bases, J lost 2 bases, and 8 bases lay in between. The germline V gene encodes CDR1 MDHEN and CDR2 SYDVKM. The CDR3 here is CASSFVGAGANVLTF. CDR3 DNA: TGTGCCAGCAGTTTTGTGGGTGCTGGGGCCAACGTCCTGACTTTC.

The chain has TRBV18 and TRBJ2-7, with 9 bases fitting TRBD1. Germline V CDR1 and CDR2: KGHSH, LQKENI. The CDR3 spans 14 residues. Trimming removed 5 bases from V and 3 bases from J; junction bases left unmatched: 5. CDR3 amino acids: CASSAPGQGYEQYF. CDR3 DNA: TGTGCCAGCTCAGCCCCGGGACAGGGCTACGAGCAGTACTTC.

This chain joins TRBV30 and TRBJ1-5; D is possibly TRBD1 (5 bases). CDR1 is GTSNPN, CDR2 SVGIG, per germline (reference sequence). This CDR3 has 14 residues. Trimming took 1 base from V and 1 from J, leaving 8 bases between them. The CDR3 loop is CAWSAGMSNQPQHF. The CDR3 bases are TGTGCCTGGAGTGCAGGGATGAGCAATCAGCCCCAGCATTTT.